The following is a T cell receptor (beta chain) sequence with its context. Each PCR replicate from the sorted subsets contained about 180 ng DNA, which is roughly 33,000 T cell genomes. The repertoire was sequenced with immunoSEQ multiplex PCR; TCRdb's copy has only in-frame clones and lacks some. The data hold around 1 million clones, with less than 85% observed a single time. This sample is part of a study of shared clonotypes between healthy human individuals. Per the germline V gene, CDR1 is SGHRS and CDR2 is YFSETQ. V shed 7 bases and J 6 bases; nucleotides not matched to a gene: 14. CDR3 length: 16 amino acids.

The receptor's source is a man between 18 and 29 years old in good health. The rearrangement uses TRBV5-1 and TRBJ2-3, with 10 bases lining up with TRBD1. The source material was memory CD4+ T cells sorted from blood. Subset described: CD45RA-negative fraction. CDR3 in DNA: TGCGCCAGCCTCAAATATCCGGGACAGGGGCAGGATACGCAGTATTTT. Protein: CASLKYPGQGQDTQYF.